Only one count was recorded for the clone carrying this TCR beta chain. These data are taken from a study of cytomegalovirus exposure and HLA in healthy donors. The CDR3 is 16 amino acids. The germline V gene encodes CDR1 MNHEY and CDR2 SMNVEV (reference sequence). The V segment lost 3 bases and the J segment 6 bases; nucleotides outside the gene matches: 5. Data came from immunoSEQ multiplex PCR; TCRdb stores just in-frame clones and leaves some out. Of approximately 230,000 clones listed, roughly 87% are singletons. The genes are TRBV27 and TRBJ2-2; 12 bases are a match to TRBD1. Sequenced material: PBMCs. This TCR was recovered from a young man in good health and CMV-seropositive. CDR3 DNA: TGTGCCAGCAGTTTTGTGGGACAGGGGGCGTCCGGGGAGCTGTTTTTT. It yields the protein CASSFVGQGASGELFF.